This TCR beta chain was documented in a study of T-cell reconstitution after alpha-beta-depleted transplantation in children. This clonotype was counted at least ten times. Per germline, CDR1 PRHDT and CDR2 FYEKMQ (reference sequence). Trimming removed 3 bases from V and 2 bases from J, with 2 bases in between. The CDR3 has 12 amino acids. Unique molecular identifiers were incorporated during preparation of the TCRbeta library. TCRdb reprocessed the PCR reads with MiXCR, giving one entry per CDR3 protein. Of 200,000 or so distinct CDR3 sequences in the sample, 5% to 6.5% are singletons; the top ten hold under 5%.

This sequence was found in a girl under three years old with combined immunodeficiency, due to receive a stem cell transplant. This specimen consisted of PBMCs, obtained before TCRalphabeta/CD19-depleted stem cell transplant. This chain links TRBV13 with TRBJ2-4; the D is unclear. CDR3 sequence: CASSFTKNIQYF. CDR3 nucleotide sequence: TGTGCCAGCAGCTTTACCAAAAACATTCAGTACTTC.